The source of this TCR beta chain is a study of vaccination effects on CD4 cells after COVID-19. The overall study: Post-vaccine draws lagged the second dose by a median of 72 days. General study results and limits: Both infection-induced and vaccine-induced clones contracted markedly at late post-vaccination timepoints.

The CDR3 is made up of 13 amino acids. The germline CDR1 and CDR2 sequences are MDHEN and SYDVKM. V gave up 5 bases and J gave up 9 bases, with 15 bases separating them. The data were produced by immunoSEQ multiplex PCR, yet TCRdb's version contains in-frame clones alone and is incomplete. The sample contains around 22,000 clones, about three quarters of which appear only once. Sequencing followed a ViraFEST assay step that expanded antigen-specific CD4+ T cells with viral peptide pools. When around 10 days of culture had elapsed, CD4+ T cells were isolated. Everyone in the study got two shots of either the BNT162b2 or mRNA-1273 vaccine. According to the study, vaccine recipients showed no prior SARS-CoV-2 infection and negative nucleocapsid antibodies. On this clone itself: What it binds is not known.

The V call is TRBV28, the J call TRBJ2-3; D perhaps matches TRBD1 (5 bases). The TCR originated in a human donor who received a COVID-19 vaccine. Material: CD4+ T cells from PBMCs cultured with HCoV-NL63 spike peptides, obtained after COVID-19 vaccination. As DNA, the CDR3 is TGTGCCAGCAGTCTTCGACAGATATGGACGCAGTATTTT. Translated, it gives CASSLRQIWTQYF.